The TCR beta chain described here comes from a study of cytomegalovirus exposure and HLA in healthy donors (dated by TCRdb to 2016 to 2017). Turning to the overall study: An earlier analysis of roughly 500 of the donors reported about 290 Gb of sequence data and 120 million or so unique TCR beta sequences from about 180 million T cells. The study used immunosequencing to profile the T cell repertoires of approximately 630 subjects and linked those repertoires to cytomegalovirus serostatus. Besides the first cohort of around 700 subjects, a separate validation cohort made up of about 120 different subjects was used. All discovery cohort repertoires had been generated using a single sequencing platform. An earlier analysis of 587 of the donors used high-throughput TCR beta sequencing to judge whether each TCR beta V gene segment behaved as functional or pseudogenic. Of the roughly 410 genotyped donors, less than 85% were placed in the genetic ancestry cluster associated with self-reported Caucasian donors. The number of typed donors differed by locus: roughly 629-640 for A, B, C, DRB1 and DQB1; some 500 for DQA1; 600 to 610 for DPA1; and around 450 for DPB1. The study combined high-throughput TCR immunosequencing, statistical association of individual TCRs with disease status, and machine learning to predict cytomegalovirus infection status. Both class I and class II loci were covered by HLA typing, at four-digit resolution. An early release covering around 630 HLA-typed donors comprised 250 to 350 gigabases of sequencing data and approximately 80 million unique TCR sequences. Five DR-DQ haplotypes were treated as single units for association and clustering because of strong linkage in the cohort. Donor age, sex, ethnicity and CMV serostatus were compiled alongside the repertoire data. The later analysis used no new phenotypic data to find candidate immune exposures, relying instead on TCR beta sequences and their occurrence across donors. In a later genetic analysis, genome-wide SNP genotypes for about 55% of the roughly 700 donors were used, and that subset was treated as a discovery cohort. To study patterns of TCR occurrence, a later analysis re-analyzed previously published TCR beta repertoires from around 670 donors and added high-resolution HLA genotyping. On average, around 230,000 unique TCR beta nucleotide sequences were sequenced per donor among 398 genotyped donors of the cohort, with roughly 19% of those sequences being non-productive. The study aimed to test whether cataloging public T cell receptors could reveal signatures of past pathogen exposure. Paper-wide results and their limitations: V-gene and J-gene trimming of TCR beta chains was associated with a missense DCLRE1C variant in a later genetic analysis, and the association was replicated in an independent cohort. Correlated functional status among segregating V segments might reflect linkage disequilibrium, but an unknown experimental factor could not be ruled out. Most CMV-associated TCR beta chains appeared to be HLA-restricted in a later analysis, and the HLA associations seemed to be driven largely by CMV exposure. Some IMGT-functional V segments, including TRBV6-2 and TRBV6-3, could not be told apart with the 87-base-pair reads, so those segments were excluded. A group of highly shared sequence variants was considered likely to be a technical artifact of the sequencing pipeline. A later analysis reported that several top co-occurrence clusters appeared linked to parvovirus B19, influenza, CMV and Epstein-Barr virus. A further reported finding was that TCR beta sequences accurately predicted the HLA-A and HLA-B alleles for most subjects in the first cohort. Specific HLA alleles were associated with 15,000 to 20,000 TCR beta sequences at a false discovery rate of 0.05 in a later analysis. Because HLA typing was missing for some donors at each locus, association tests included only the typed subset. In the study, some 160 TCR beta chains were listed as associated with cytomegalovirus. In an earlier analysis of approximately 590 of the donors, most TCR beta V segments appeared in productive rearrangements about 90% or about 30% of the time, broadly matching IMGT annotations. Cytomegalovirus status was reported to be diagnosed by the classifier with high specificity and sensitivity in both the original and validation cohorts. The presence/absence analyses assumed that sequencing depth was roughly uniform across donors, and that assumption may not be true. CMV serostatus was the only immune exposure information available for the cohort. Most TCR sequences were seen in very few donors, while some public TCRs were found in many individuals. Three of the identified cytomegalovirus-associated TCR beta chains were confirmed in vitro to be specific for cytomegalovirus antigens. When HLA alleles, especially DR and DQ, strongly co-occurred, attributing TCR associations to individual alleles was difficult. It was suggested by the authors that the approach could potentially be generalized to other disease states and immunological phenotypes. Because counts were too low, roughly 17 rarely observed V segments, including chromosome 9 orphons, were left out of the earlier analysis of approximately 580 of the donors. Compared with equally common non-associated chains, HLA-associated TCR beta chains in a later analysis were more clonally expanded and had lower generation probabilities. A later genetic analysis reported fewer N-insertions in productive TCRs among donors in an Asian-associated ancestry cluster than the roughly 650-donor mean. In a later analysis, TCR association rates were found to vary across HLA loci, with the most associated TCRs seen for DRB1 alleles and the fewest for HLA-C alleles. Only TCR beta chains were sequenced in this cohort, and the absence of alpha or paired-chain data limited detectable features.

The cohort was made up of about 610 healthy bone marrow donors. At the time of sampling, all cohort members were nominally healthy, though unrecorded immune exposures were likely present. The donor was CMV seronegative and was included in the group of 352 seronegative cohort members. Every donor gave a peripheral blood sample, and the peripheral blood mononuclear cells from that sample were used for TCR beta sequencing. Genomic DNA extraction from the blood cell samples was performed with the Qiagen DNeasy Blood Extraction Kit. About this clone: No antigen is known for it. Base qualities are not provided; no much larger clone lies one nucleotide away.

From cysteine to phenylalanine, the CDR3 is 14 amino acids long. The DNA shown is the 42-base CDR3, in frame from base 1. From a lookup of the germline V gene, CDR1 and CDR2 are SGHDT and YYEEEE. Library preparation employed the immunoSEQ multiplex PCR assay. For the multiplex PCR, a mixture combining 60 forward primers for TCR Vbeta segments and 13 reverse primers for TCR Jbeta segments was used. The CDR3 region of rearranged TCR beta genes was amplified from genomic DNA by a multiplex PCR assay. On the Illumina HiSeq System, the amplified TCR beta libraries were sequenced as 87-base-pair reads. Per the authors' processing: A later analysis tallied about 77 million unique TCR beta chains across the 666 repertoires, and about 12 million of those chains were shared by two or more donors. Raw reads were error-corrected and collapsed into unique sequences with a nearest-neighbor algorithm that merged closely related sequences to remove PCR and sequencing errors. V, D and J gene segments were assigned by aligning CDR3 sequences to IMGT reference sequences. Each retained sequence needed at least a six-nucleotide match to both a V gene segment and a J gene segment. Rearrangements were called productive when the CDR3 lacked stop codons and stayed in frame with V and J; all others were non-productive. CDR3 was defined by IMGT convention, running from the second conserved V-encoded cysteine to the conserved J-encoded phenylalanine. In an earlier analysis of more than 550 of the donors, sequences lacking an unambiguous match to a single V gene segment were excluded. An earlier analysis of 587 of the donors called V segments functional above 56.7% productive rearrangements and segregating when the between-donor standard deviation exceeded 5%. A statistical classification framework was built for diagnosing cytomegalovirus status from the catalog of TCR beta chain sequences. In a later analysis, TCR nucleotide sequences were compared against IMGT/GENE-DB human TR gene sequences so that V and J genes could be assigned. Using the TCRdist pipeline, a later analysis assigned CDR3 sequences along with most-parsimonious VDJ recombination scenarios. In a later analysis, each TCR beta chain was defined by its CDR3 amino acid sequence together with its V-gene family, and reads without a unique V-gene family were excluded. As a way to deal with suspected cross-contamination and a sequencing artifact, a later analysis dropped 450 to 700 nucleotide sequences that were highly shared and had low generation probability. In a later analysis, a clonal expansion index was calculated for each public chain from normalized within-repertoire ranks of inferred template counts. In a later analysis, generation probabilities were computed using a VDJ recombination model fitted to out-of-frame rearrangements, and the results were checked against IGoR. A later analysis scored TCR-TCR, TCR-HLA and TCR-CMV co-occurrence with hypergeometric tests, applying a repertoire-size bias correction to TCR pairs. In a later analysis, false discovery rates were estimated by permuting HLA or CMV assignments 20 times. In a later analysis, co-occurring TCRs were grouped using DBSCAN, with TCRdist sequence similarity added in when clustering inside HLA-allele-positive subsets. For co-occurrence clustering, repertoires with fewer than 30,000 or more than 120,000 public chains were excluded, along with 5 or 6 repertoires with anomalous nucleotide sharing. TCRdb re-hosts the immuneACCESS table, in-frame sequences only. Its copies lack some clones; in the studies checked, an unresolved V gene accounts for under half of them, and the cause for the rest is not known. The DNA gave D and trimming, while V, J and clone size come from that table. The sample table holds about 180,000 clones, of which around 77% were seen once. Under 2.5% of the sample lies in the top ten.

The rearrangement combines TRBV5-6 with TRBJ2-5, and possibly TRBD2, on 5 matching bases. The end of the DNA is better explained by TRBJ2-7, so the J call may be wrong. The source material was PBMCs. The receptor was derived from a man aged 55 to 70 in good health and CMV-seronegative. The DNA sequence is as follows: TGTGCCAGCAGCTTGGGTGGGAGCGGCTACGAGCAGTACTTC. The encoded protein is CASSLGGSGYEQYF.